The rows below give T cell receptor beta chains drawn from one sample of a study of beta chain features in type 1 diabetes. Profiling relied on immunoSEQ multiplex PCR, and the TCRdb table lists in-frame clones only, not all of them. The repertoire consists of almost 350,000 clones, with about a tenth occurring once and the leading ten covering more than 0.8%. Material: central memory CD4+ T cells from blood. Source of these receptors: a man aged 25-45 years with type 1 diabetes. CDR3s include the opening cysteine and the closing phenylalanine or tryptophan. Fields, in order: J gene, D gene, clone size, V gene, CDR3 DNA, CDR3 protein. A D gene is named only where the DNA matches it firmly. For some rows the clone size is stated as once, few or many, or as a class when expanded; others skip it.

J: TRBJ2-3; D: NA; size: few; V: TRBV29-1; DNA: TGCAGCGTTGAATTGTCAGATACGCAGTATTTT; CDR3: CSVELSDTQYF
J: TRBJ2-3; D: NA; size: NA; V: TRBV7-2; DNA: TGTGCCAGCAGCTCACAAGGGCCGGGGGCTAGCGGAACAGATACGCAGTATTTT; CDR3: CASSSQGPGASGTDTQYF
J: TRBJ1-2; D: NA; size: NA; V: TRBV9; DNA: TGTGCCAGCACCTCTATAGGCTATGGCTACACCTTC; CDR3: CASTSIGYGYTF
J: TRBJ2-3; D: NA; size: NA; V: TRBV20-1; DNA: TGCAGTGCACACTACGCAGATACGCAGTATTTT; CDR3: CSAHYADTQYF
J: TRBJ2-3; D: NA; size: many; V: TRBV23-1; DNA: TGCGCCCGAGACTGGGGGCCCTGGACAGATACGCAGTATTTT; CDR3: CARDWGPWTDTQYF
J: TRBJ1-5; D: NA; size: NA; V: TRBV28; DNA: TGTGCCAGCAGTTTTCGTGCAGGTGGTCAGCCCCAGCATTTT; CDR3: CASSFRAGGQPQHF
J: TRBJ2-6; D: NA; size: many; V: TRBV27; DNA: TGTGCCAGCAGTTGGGTCCGCTCTGGGGCCAACGTCCTGACTTTC; CDR3: CASSWVRSGANVLTF
J: TRBJ2-4; D: NA; size: NA; V: TRBV7-8; DNA: TGTGCCAGCAGCAGGACGGGACCTAAAAACATTCAGTACTTC; CDR3: CASSRTGPKNIQYF
J: TRBJ2-3; D: NA; size: few; V: TRBV12-5; DNA: TGTGCTACCAACCGGGACGCGGCCGATACGCAGTATTTT; CDR3: CATNRDAADTQYF
J: TRBJ1-5; D: NA; size: NA; V: TRBV5-6; DNA: TGTGCCAGCAGCTCGGTGAATCAGCCCCAGCATTTT; CDR3: CASSSVNQPQHF
J: TRBJ1-4; D: NA; size: NA; V: TRBV6-5; DNA: TGTGCCAGCAGCCCGCAGTTCGATGAAAAACTGTTTTTT; CDR3: CASSPQFDEKLFF
J: TRBJ2-7; D: NA; size: NA; V: TRBV6-5; DNA: TGTGCCAGCAGTACGAACTACAGGGCTAGCGAGCAGTACTTC; CDR3: CASSTNYRASEQYF
J: TRBJ1-3; D: TRBD1; size: NA; V: TRBV13; DNA: TGTGCCAGCAGCGCAGACAGGGGAACTGGAAACACCATATATTTT; CDR3: CASSADRGTGNTIYF
J: TRBJ1-5; D: TRBD1; size: few; V: TRBV7-2; DNA: TGTGCCAGCAGCGCCGGGACAGGGGGCTTATATAGCAATCAGCCCCAGCATTTT; CDR3: CASSAGTGGLYSNQPQHF
J: TRBJ1-3; D: TRBD1; size: few; V: TRBV29-1; DNA: TGCAGCGCTTCGACAGGGACGGGAAACACCATATATTTT; CDR3: CSASTGTGNTIYF
J: TRBJ2-4; D: NA; size: NA; V: TRBV14; DNA: TGTGCCAGCAGCCAAGACGGTCGACAGGTTCAGTACTTC; CDR3: CASSQDGRQVQYF
J: TRBJ1-1; D: NA; size: NA; V: TRBV6-5; DNA: TGTGCCAGCAGTTACTCGCGATTGGGCACTGAAGCTTTCTTT; CDR3: CASSYSRLGTEAFF
J: TRBJ2-3; D: TRBD2; size: NA; V: TRBV30; DNA: TGTGCCTGGAGTCCTCGGGGGGACCCTCGGAGGGGTACGCAGTATTTT; CDR3: CAWSPRGDPRRGTQYF
J: TRBJ1-5; D: NA; size: few; V: TRBV19; DNA: TGTGCCAGTAGTATTTATGCGGCCGGGGACAGCAATCAGCCCCAGCATTTT; CDR3: CASSIYAAGDSNQPQHF
J: TRBJ2-2; D: TRBD1; size: NA; V: TRBV6-5; DNA: TGTGCCAGCAGTTCGGGACAGGTCCTAACCGGGGAGCTGTTTTTT; CDR3: CASSSGQVLTGELFF
J: TRBJ2-5; D: NA; size: NA; V: TRBV7-2; DNA: TGTGCCAGCAGCTTAGACGGGGGCAGTAAAGAGACCCAGTACTTC; CDR3: CASSLDGGSKETQYF
J: TRBJ2-5; D: NA; size: few; V: TRBV7-2; DNA: TGTGCCAGCAGCCAGAGAGAGACCCAGTACTTC; CDR3: CASSQRETQYF
J: TRBJ1-2; D: NA; size: NA; V: TRBV5-6; DNA: TGTGCCAGCAGCCCGGGAACAAGGGACTATGGCTACACCTTC; CDR3: CASSPGTRDYGYTF
J: TRBJ2-7; D: TRBD1; size: few; V: TRBV11-2; DNA: TGTGCCAGCAGCTTAGACAGGGGGAATGGGAAGCAGTACTTC; CDR3: CASSLDRGNGKQYF
J: TRBJ2-7; D: NA; size: NA; V: TRBV30; DNA: TGTGCCTGGAGTGTAGGGTTACGGCTCTACGAGCAGTACTTC; CDR3: CAWSVGLRLYEQYF
J: TRBJ2-5; D: NA; size: few; V: TRBV11-2; DNA: TGTGCCAGCAGCTTAGATCGGGGCAGGGGATCGGAGACCCAGTACTTC; CDR3: CASSLDRGRGSETQYF
J: TRBJ1-1; D: TRBD1; size: few; V: TRBV7-2; DNA: TGTGCCAGCAGCAGGAGACAGGGGAACACTGAAGCTTTCTTT; CDR3: CASSRRQGNTEAFF
J: TRBJ2-3; D: NA; size: few; V: TRBV30; DNA: TGTGCCTGGAAACGAACAGGACCTGCAGATACGCAGTATTTT; CDR3: CAWKRTGPADTQYF
J: TRBJ2-7; D: TRBD1; size: few; V: TRBV5-4; DNA: TGTGCCAGCAGCTCAAGGGACAGCCTTTCCTACGAGCAGTACTTC; CDR3: CASSSRDSLSYEQYF
J: TRBJ2-4; D: NA; size: NA; V: TRBV5-6; DNA: TGTGCCAGCAGCTTGGCATCAGGCAAAAACATTCAGTACTTC; CDR3: CASSLASGKNIQYF
J: TRBJ2-3; D: NA; size: many; V: TRBV10-3; DNA: TGTGCCATCAGTGCTGGGCGCGGGGACACAGATACGCAGTATTTT; CDR3: CAISAGRGDTDTQYF
J: TRBJ1-2; D: TRBD1; size: many; V: TRBV6-6; DNA: TGTGCCAGCAGTTCCGGACAGGTGAATGGCTACACCTTC; CDR3: CASSSGQVNGYTF
J: TRBJ2-7; D: NA; size: few; V: TRBV19; DNA: TGTGCCAGTAGTGCCTCTCGACTGAGCTACGAGCAGTACTTC; CDR3: CASSASRLSYEQYF
J: TRBJ2-7; D: TRBD1; size: NA; V: TRBV10-3; DNA: TGTGCCATCAGCGGACAGGGGTCCTACGAGCAGTACTTC; CDR3: CAISGQGSYEQYF
J: TRBJ1-2; D: NA; size: few; V: TRBV7-2; DNA: TGTGCCAGCAGCTTAGGGAGTGCTAACTATGGCTACACCTTC; CDR3: CASSLGSANYGYTF
J: TRBJ1-4; D: NA; size: few; V: TRBV30; DNA: TGTGCCTGGAATGCCGGAAGAAAACTGTTTTTT; CDR3: CAWNAGRKLFF
J: TRBJ2-7; D: TRBD1; size: NA; V: TRBV5-4; DNA: TGTGCCAGCAGCCCGGCCCCGGACAGGGACGACGAGCAGTACTTC; CDR3: CASSPAPDRDDEQYF
J: TRBJ1-1; D: NA; size: few; V: TRBV7-9; DNA: TGTGCCAGCAGCATGACCTCGGGGCTTGAAGCTTTCTTT; CDR3: CASSMTSGLEAFF
J: TRBJ2-7; D: TRBD1; size: few; V: TRBV28; DNA: TGTGCCATTTGGGACAGGGGGAACTACGAGCAGTACTTC; CDR3: CAIWDRGNYEQYF
J: TRBJ1-2; D: TRBD1; size: NA; V: TRBV6-6; DNA: TGTGCCAGCAGTTACGCGCAGGGGGCGCATGGCTACACCTTC; CDR3: CASSYAQGAHGYTF
J: TRBJ2-1; D: NA; size: many; V: TRBV28; DNA: TGTGCCAGCAGTTTGAGCAGAGACTACAATGAGCAGTTCTTC; CDR3: CASSLSRDYNEQFF
J: TRBJ2-3; D: TRBD2; size: NA; V: TRBV4-3; DNA: TGCGCCAGCAGCCAGGCCGAGCGGGGGGGCGGAGATACGCAGTATTTT; CDR3: CASSQAERGGGDTQYF
J: TRBJ1-2; D: NA; size: NA; V: TRBV29-1; DNA: TGCAGCGTTGAAGAACAGGGAAGGTATGGCTACACCTTC; CDR3: CSVEEQGRYGYTF
J: TRBJ2-2; D: TRBD2; size: few; V: TRBV30; DNA: TGTGCCTGGAGTCCGGGGGGGCCCCGGGAGCTGTTTTTT; CDR3: CAWSPGGPRELFF
J: TRBJ2-6; D: NA; size: NA; V: TRBV27; DNA: TGTGCCAGCAGTTTTACAGGGAGCTCTGGGGCCAACGTCCTGACTTTC; CDR3: CASSFTGSSGANVLTF
J: TRBJ2-1; D: NA; size: few; V: TRBV6-6; DNA: TGTGCCAGCAGTTATTATGGGGATGAGCAGTTCTTC; CDR3: CASSYYGDEQFF
J: TRBJ2-3; D: NA; size: NA; V: TRBV2; DNA: TGTGCCAGCAGCCGGGGGTCCGTGGCAGATACGCAGTATTTT; CDR3: CASSRGSVADTQYF
J: TRBJ2-3; D: TRBD2; size: few; V: TRBV7-2; DNA: TGTGCCAGCAGCTTTAGGATCAGCGGGGAGGGAGATACGCAGTATTTT; CDR3: CASSFRISGEGDTQYF